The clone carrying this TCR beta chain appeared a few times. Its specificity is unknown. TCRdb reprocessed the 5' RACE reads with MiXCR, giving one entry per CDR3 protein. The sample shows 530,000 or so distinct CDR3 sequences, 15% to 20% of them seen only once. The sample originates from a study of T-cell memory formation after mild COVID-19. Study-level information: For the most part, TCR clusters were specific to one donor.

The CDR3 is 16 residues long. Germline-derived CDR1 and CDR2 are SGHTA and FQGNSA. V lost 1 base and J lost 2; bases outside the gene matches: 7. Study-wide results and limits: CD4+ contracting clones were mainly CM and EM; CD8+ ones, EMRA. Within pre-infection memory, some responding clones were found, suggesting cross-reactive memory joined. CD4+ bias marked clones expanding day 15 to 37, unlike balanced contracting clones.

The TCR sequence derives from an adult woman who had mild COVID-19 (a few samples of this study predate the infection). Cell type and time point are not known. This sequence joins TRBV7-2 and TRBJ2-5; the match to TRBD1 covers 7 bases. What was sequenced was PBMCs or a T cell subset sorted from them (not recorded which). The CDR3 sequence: CASSLVGGRGQETQYF. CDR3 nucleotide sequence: TGTGCCAGCAGCTTAGTAGGGGGCAGGGGTCAAGAGACCCAGTACTTC.